This is a list of T cell receptor beta chains from one sample in a study of immune characterization of retroperitoneal liposarcoma. A single record per CDR3 protein comes from TCRdb applying MiXCR to the PCR reads. The sample lists around 20,000 distinct CDR3 sequences; about 35% were seen once. What was sequenced was blood. These receptors came from a male donor with retroperitoneal liposarcoma. CDR3s include the opening cysteine and the closing phenylalanine or tryptophan. Not all rows give a size; the values are once, few, many and, for expanded clones, a class.

>many|TRBV6-4|TRBJ2-1
CASSDSEGLGNEQFF
>.|TRBV11-2|TRBJ1-6
CASSVSDIRGGSPLHF
>.|TRBV10-1|TRBJ1-2
CAGRGGPNYGYTF
>.|TRBV6-6|TRBJ2-1
CASSYRDTYYEQFF
>many|TRBV7-2|TRBJ2-1
CASSLARQGEQFF
>.|TRBV11-2|TRBJ2-5
CATRPAIEVPEQSF
>few|TRBV6-1|.
CASMKGGTSYEQYF
>medium-sized|TRBV7-6|TRBJ2-1
CASSPDISYEQFF
>once|TRBV6-8|TRBJ2-1
CASRVGPYEQFF
>.|TRBV12-3/TRBV12-4|.
CASSLGGKGYEQYF
>once|TRBV6-1|.
CASRGGGRGDEQFF
>.|TRBV11-3|TRBJ2-1
CANSSKSSYEQFF
>.|TRBV7-2|.
CASSMQAGVRETQYF
>few|TRBV11-2|.
CASSLPRVTYEQYF
>.|TRBV12-3/TRBV12-4|TRBJ2-2
CATGLVWIGELFF
>few|TRBV7-2|.
CASSLERRPYEQYF
>many|TRBV6-1|TRBJ2-1
CASSIRGTQFF
>.|TRBV7-2|TRBJ2-1
CASSSGMTGRSLAEQFF
>many|TRBV6-1|TRBJ2-3
CASSPTTGLHTQYF
>few|TRBV6-1|TRBJ2-6
CASRTQGSGANVLTF
>.|TRBV12-3/TRBV12-4|TRBJ1-6
CASSRTGLNSPLHF
>few|TRBV27|TRBJ1-2
CASSPSRGASVGYTF
>.|TRBV11-3|TRBJ2-5
CASSLFRGYNEQYF
>.|TRBV10-1|TRBJ2-5
CASSSWTSGPETQYF
>few|TRBV12-3/TRBV12-4|TRBJ2-2
CASSLGQVNTGELFF
>.|TRBV28|.
CASSIFGYYEQYF
>.|TRBV6-1|.
CASWRGRTNYEQYF
>.|TRBV24-1|TRBJ2-5
CATSGPGLALETQYF
>many|TRBV6-1|TRBJ2-1
CASSPAAGGFSSYNEQFF
>few|TRBV6-2/TRBV6-3|TRBJ2-2
CASSSGTSGRAGTGELFF
>medium-sized|TRBV25-1|TRBJ2-1
CASSTQAGEQFF
>.|TRBV11-2|TRBJ2-7
CASSFSSERTYEQYF
>.|TRBV6-5|TRBJ2-1
CASSHSTTSYNEQFF
>.|TRBV6-5|.
CASSYSIGGAQAYEQYF
>medium-sized|TRBV6-1|TRBJ2-1
CASRQGTNNEQFF
>.|TRBV12-3/TRBV12-4|TRBJ2-1
CASGGGGSYNEQFF
>medium-sized|TRBV6-1|TRBJ2-1
CASSEGQLNEQFF
>once|TRBV6-9|TRBJ1-3
CASTFLGTGVTTIYF
>medium-sized|TRBV6-6|TRBJ2-3
CASSLAGWTDTQYF
>few|TRBV6-1|TRBJ1-1
CASRPGVTNTEAFF
>.|TRBV7-2|.
CASSPLCETQFF
>medium-sized|TRBV6-1|TRBJ1-1
CASSYRGYLNTEAFF
>many|TRBV6-6|TRBJ2-1
CASSYPREGHSYNEQFF
>few|TRBV12-3/TRBV12-4|TRBJ1-2
CASRHGQGIHGYTF
>once|TRBV7-2|TRBJ2-7
CASSSGLAAPFYEQYF
>medium-sized|TRBV7-2|TRBJ2-3
CASSFGTSGRQGETQYF
>once|TRBV11-2|TRBJ2-1
CASAGPRGVGEQFF
>many|TRBV10-2|.
CASRPRGDDNEQYF
>few|TRBV11-3|.
CASSLPTGRTEQYF
>.|TRBV6-1|TRBJ1-5
CASNLNSNQPQHF
>many|TRBV6-6|TRBJ2-1
CASSYQGQQFF
>medium-sized|TRBV6-6|TRBJ1-6
CASSYRTGGGSPLHF
>few|TRBV28|TRBJ1-1
CASSLLIQGGTEAFF
>many|TRBV11-3|TRBJ2-7
CASSQSGTSLYEQYF
>.|TRBV4-1|TRBJ2-7
CASSRPPGDEQYF
>.|TRBV27|TRBJ2-5
CASSFLQSSYNEQYF
>.|TRBV7-8|TRBJ1-1
CASTDRGPEAFF
>.|TRBV7-2|TRBJ1-1
CASSESENTEAFF